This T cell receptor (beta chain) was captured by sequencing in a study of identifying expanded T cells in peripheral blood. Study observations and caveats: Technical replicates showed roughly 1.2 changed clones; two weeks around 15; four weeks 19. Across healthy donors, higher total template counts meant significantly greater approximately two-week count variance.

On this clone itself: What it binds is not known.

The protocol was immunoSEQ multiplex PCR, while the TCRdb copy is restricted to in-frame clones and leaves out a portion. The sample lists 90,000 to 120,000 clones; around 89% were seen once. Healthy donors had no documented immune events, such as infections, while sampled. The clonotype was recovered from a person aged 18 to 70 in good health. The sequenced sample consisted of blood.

The CDR3 DNA is TGCAGCGTTGGGGGGCAGGGACCAGAGACCCAGTACTTC. Translated: CSVGGQGPETQYF. This chain joins TRBV29-1 and TRBJ2-5, with D maybe TRBD1 (6 bases). The CDR3 is made up of 13 amino acids. In germline, CDR1 is SQVTM, CDR2 ANQGSEA. V was shortened by 4 bases and J by 4 bases, with 13 bases between the two germline ends.